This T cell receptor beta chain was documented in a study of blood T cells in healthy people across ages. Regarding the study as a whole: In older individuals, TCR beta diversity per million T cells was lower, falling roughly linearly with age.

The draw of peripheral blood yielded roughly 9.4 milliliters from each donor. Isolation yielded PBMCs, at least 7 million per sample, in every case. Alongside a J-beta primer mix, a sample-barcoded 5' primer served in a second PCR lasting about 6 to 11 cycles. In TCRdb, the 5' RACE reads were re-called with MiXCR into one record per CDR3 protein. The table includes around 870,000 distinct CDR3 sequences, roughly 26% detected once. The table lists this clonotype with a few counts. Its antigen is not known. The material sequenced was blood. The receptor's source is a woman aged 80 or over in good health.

CDR3 protein: CASSRRRKGAYEQYF. CDR3 DNA sequence: TGTGCCAGCAGCCGAAGGAGGAAGGGGGCCTACGAGCAGTACTTC. This rearrangement joins TRBV5-6 to TRBJ2-7, with D possibly matching TRBD1 (6 bases). Trimming took off 4 bases at V and 2 bases at J, with 16 bases between the two ends. The CDR3 is 15 amino acids. CDR1 and CDR2 (germline): SGHDT, YYEEEE.